The 27 T cell receptor beta chains below all came from one sample that was sequenced in a study of T-cell memory formation after mild COVID-19. One entry per CDR3 protein, called by TCRdb with MiXCR from the 5' RACE reads. The data contain approximately 170,000 distinct CDR3 sequences, 10% to 15% of them singletons. Sequencing was performed on PBMCs or a T cell subset sorted from them (not recorded which). The origin of the receptors is a man aged 18 to 30 who had mild COVID-19 (a few samples of this study predate the infection). Cell type and time point are not known.

This clonotype has just a few counts. The chain employs TRBV7-2 and TRBJ2-3; the D call may be TRBD1 or TRBD2 (5 bases each). Trimming took off 3 bases at V and 1 base at J, with 17 bases between the two ends. Germline V gene lookup returns CDR1 SGHTA and CDR2 FQGNSA. The CDR3 consists of 17 residues. CDR3 nucleotide sequence: TGTGCCAGCAGCTTCCGGCCGCCCCCGGGACGCACAGATACGCAGTATTTT. Encoded protein: CASSFRPPPGRTDTQYF.

This clonotype was detected many times. The V call is TRBV11-2, the J call TRBJ2-5; D ambiguous. CDR1 and CDR2 (germline): SGHAT, FQNNGV. Trimming removed 0 bases at V and 3 bases at J, with 8 bases between. The CDR3 loop spans 14 amino acids. The CDR3 loop reads CASSLEGGKETQYF. The CDR3 coding sequence is TGTGCCAGCAGCTTAGAGGGCGGAAAAGAGACCCAGTACTTC.

The chain links TRBV5-1 to TRBJ2-3; no clear D gene. The V and J ends lost 4 bases and 0 bases respectively, with 15 bases between them. The germline gives CDR1 SGHRS, CDR2 YFSETQ. There are 16 residues in the CDR3. The DNA of the CDR3 is TGCGCCAGCAGCCGTGGACGCAGATCTAGCACAGATACGCAGTATTTT. Translating gives CASSRGRRSSTDTQYF.

This rearrangement joins TRBV7-2 to TRBJ2-6; possibly TRBD2 for D (6 bases). Germline V CDR1 and CDR2: SGHTA, FQGNSA. The V end lost 0 bases, the J end lost 0 bases, and 6 bases lay between the germline ends. The CDR3 covers 16 residues. The CDR3 spells CASSLAGGSGANVLTF. CDR3 DNA sequence: TGTGCCAGCAGCTTAGCCGGGGGCTCTGGGGCCAACGTCCTGACTTTC. Combining the CDR3 with reference TRBV7-2 and TRBJ2-6 gives the whole variable domain GAGVSQSPSNKVTEKGKDVELRCDPISGHTALYWYRQSLGQGLEFLIYFQGNSAPDKSGLPSDRFSAERTGGSVSTLTIQRTQQEDSAVYLCASSLAGGSGANVLTFGAGSRLTVL.

This clonotype was seen more than once but under ten times. The chain is built from TRBV28 and TRBJ1-5; D gene uncertain. CDR3 length equals 16 residues. V was pared by 5 bases and J by 4 bases, with 18 bases between. Germline V lookup: CDR1 MDHEN, CDR2 SYDVKM. The CDR3: CASSVVRAPGNQPQHF. The CDR3 region has the DNA TGTGCCAGCAGTGTAGTAAGGGCCCCAGGTAATCAGCCCCAGCATTTT.

This clonotype was seen a few times. V gene TRBV28 combines with J gene TRBJ2-5; D unclear. The CDR3 sequence is 12 residues long. The V end lost 7 bases, the J end lost 5 bases, and 11 bases lay between the germline ends. Germline V lookup: CDR1 MDHEN, CDR2 SYDVKM. The CDR3 loop reads CASTRVDETQYF. CDR3 bases: TGTGCCAGCACCCGAGTAGACGAGACCCAGTACTTC. Using reference TRBV28 and TRBJ2-5 for the parts outside the CDR3, the full variable domain is DVKVTQSSRYLVKRTGEKVFLECVQDMDHENMFWYRQDPGLGLRLIYFSYDVKMKEKGDIPEGYSVSREKKERFSLILESASTNQTSMYLCASTRVDETQYFGPGTRLLVL.

In its sample, this clonotype was seen a few times. This chain joins TRBV7-3 and TRBJ2-3; 8 positions match TRBD1. CDR1 and CDR2 (germline): SGHTA, FQGTGA. Trimming at V came to 4 bases and at J to 3 bases, leaving 0 bases not matched to a gene. The CDR3 sequence is 13 residues long. CDR3 nucleotides: TGTGCCAGCAGCTGGACAGGGACAGATACGCAGTATTTT. Protein sequence: CASSWTGTDTQYF. The complete variable domain, with remaining parts taken from reference TRBV7-3 and TRBJ2-3, reads GAGVSQTPSNKVTEKGKYVELRCDPISGHTALYWYRQSLGQGPEFLIYFQGTGAADDSGLPNDRFFAVRPEGSVSTLKIQRTERGDSAVYLCASSWTGTDTQYFGPGTRLTVL.

The V call is TRBV20-1, the J call TRBJ1-4, with 7 positions matching TRBD1. Germline values: CDR1 DFQATT, CDR2 SNEGSKA (reference sequence). This CDR3 region has 12 residues. V gave up 7 bases and J gave up 8 bases; unmatched junction bases: 7. The CDR3 spells CSVRGQREKLFF. The CDR3 DNA sequence: TGCAGTGTAAGGGGGCAGAGGGAAAAACTGTTTTTT.

This clonotype came up a few times. This chain joins TRBV6-5 and TRBJ1-1; D is uncertain. CDR3 length: 13 residues. V was pared by 5 bases and J by 5 bases, with 12 bases between. The germline V gene encodes CDR1 MNHEY and CDR2 SVGAGI. This CDR3 is CASSLGVRTEAFF. The CDR3 nucleotides are TGTGCCAGCAGTCTCGGAGTGAGGACTGAAGCTTTCTTT.

There are a few counts of this clonotype. The J gene is TRBJ2-3, the V gene TRBV4-3, with D maybe TRBD1 (6 bases). The V end was cut by 4 bases, the J end by 0 bases, with 11 bases between. Germline-derived CDR1 and CDR2 are LGHNA and YSLEER. CDR3 size: 15 residues. The CDR3 spells CASSPTGPSTDTQYF. The CDR3 nucleotides read TGCGCCAGCAGCCCGACAGGTCCCAGCACAGATACGCAGTATTTT.

The V and J genes are TRBV7-8 and TRBJ2-3, with D possibly called TRBD1 or TRBD2 (6 bases each). V lost 5 bases to trimming and J lost 4 bases, with 13 bases between them. The CDR3 is 14 amino acids. CDR1 SGHVS and CDR2 FQNEAQ come from the germline V gene. CDR3 DNA: TGTGCCAGCAGCCAAAACGGGGGCCCAGATACGCAGTATTTT. Its protein product is CASSQNGGPDTQYF.

J is TRBJ1-1 and V is TRBV10-3; 7 positions match TRBD1. The junction had 2 bases not matched to a gene; V was cut back by 0 bases and J by 7 bases. The CDR3 covers 13 residues. Germline assignment: CDR1 ENHRY and CDR2 SYGVKD. The CDR3 bases are TGTGCCATCAGTGAGTCCAGGGGGAATGAAGCTTTCTTT. Encoded protein: CAISESRGNEAFF.

Only a few counts were recorded for this clonotype. The chain combines TRBV24-1 with TRBJ1-4; TRBD1 agrees at 10 bases. Germline V lookup: CDR1 KGHDR, CDR2 SFDVKD. The CDR3 length is 17 residues. V lost 5 bases and J lost 8; bases outside the gene matches: 13. The chain's CDR3 is CATSALDGGTGDEKLFF. The CDR3 bases are TGTGCCACCAGTGCCCTAGACGGGGGGACAGGGGACGAAAAACTGTTTTTT.

This clonotype was seen only a few times. CDR3 amino acids: CSASWMGNTIYF. As DNA, the CDR3 is TGCAGTGCATCCTGGATGGGAAACACCATATATTTT. The chain is built from TRBV20-1 and TRBJ1-3; D not resolved. Germline CDR1 reads DFQATT; CDR2 reads SNEGSKA (reference sequence). Deletions cut 6 bases from V and 4 bases from J, with 10 bases between. The CDR3 runs 12 residues.

The gene calls are TRBV7-8 and TRBJ1-6, with no clear D. This CDR3 has 12 residues. The germline gives CDR1 SGHVS, CDR2 FQNEAQ. Trimming stripped 5 bases from V and 7 bases from J, with 6 bases between. CDR3 in amino acids: CASSTQNSPLHF. The CDR3 DNA sequence: TGTGCCAGCAGCACCCAAAATTCACCCCTCCACTTT.

The V gene is TRBV12-3 or TRBV12-4, the J gene TRBJ1-1; no clear D gene. V was trimmed by 7 bases and J by 5 bases, leaving 14 bases between them. CDR3 size: 13 residues. The CDR3 DNA sequence: TGTGCCAGCACCCGCGATGGGGAAACTGAAGCTTTCTTT. It specifies CASTRDGETEAFF.

This clonotype appeared a few times. The chain has TRBV7-2 and TRBJ2-7, with D possibly matching TRBD1 (6 bases). V lost 2 bases to trimming and J lost 5 bases, with 13 bases between them. The CDR3 contains 14 residues. The germline gives CDR1 SGHTA, CDR2 FQGNSA. CDR3 nucleotides: TGTGCCAGCAGCTTACGACAGGCTCGAGACGAGCAGTACTTC. Amino acid sequence: CASSLRQARDEQYF.

This clonotype has only a few counts. The chain links TRBV6-1 to TRBJ1-1; D is undetermined. CDR1 is MNHNS, CDR2 SASEGT, per germline. Trimming took off 6 bases at V and 1 base at J, with 9 bases between the two ends. The CDR3 extends over 13 amino acids. The CDR3 spells CASRPTPNTEAFF. DNA of the CDR3: TGTGCCAGCAGACCCACACCGAACACTGAAGCTTTCTTT.

This clonotype has more than one count but fewer than ten. The chain employs TRBV18 and TRBJ2-5; D is perhaps TRBD2 (6 bases). This CDR3 is 15 amino acids long. The V end lost 5 bases, the J end lost 1 base, and 14 bases lay between the germline ends. From germline, CDR1 is KGHSH and CDR2 LQKENI. The CDR3 DNA reads as TGTGCCAGCTCATTCGCCGGGGGACTCCAAGAGACCCAGTACTTC. Translation gives CASSFAGGLQETQYF.

The genes are TRBV4-1 and TRBJ2-7; TRBD1 might be the D (6 bases). V lost 4 bases and J lost 3, with 16 bases in between. From germline, CDR1 is MGHRA and CDR2 YSYEKL. This CDR3 is built from 15 residues. The CDR3 DNA follows: TGCGCCAGCAGCCTCCTGCCCCAGGGGATCTACGAGCAGTACTTC. Amino acids: CASSLLPQGIYEQYF.

The rearrangement links TRBV5-1 to TRBJ2-1, with 12 nucleotides matching TRBD2. Germline V gives CDR1 SGHRS, CDR2 YFSETQ. V lost 3 bases to trimming and J lost 2 bases; unmatched junction nucleotides: 3. The CDR3 totals 16 residues. The CDR3 DNA reads as TGCGCCAGCAGCTGGACTAGCGGGGTCGCCTACAATGAGCAGTTCTTC. Its protein is CASSWTSGVAYNEQFF.

In its sample, this clonotype was seen a few times. The rearrangement uses TRBV2 and TRBJ2-7, with 7 bases aligning to TRBD1. CDR3 length: 14 amino acids. With 5 bases clipped from V and 2 bases from J, the junction kept 6 bases outside the gene matches. Per germline, CDR1 SNHLY and CDR2 FYNNEI. CDR3 sequence reads: CASSPMTGPYEQYV. The CDR3 nucleotides read TGTGCCAGCAGTCCGATGACAGGGCCCTACGAGCAGTACGTC.

This clonotype was seen a few times. V usage is TRBV2 and J usage is TRBJ1-5; TRBD1 aligns across 12 bases. The germline V gene has CDR1 SNHLY and CDR2 FYNNEI. The CDR3 consists of 15 residues. The J segment lost 6 bases and the V segment lost 6 bases, leaving 6 bases of the junction unmatched. CDR3 loop: CASRRDRGPTQPQHF. The CDR3 DNA sequence: TGTGCCAGCAGGAGGGACAGGGGGCCCACTCAGCCCCAGCATTTT.

This clonotype has only a few counts. CDR3 sequence: CASSLGGGGNYGYTF. The CDR3 DNA is TGTGCCAGCAGCTTAGGGGGTGGAGGCAACTATGGCTACACCTTC. V usage is TRBV7-6 and J usage is TRBJ1-2; D not certain. V was trimmed by 1 base and J by 2 bases, leaving 11 bases between them. Germline V gives CDR1 SGHVS, CDR2 FNYEAQ. The CDR3 extends over 15 amino acids. Together with reference TRBV7-6 and TRBJ1-2, the CDR3 gives the full variable domain: GAGVSQSPRYKVTKRGQDVALRCDPISGHVSLYWYRQALGQGPEFLTYFNYEAQQDKSGLPNDRFSAERPEGSISTLTIQRTEQRDSAMYRCASSLGGGGNYGYTFGSGTRLTVV.

V and J are TRBV7-8 and TRBJ2-2; 9 bases map to TRBD2. There are 16 residues in the CDR3. V lost 5 bases to trimming and J lost 1 base; unmatched junction nucleotides: 5. Germline V gene data show CDR1 as SGHVS and CDR2 as FQNEAQ. Here the CDR3 reads CASSPLAGVNTGELFF. Here the CDR3 DNA reads TGTGCCAGCAGCCCGTTAGCGGGGGTGAACACCGGGGAGCTGTTTTTT.

The J gene is TRBJ2-3, the V gene TRBV6-5; D is possibly TRBD1 or TRBD2 (6 bases each). Trimming cost V 2 bases and J 4 bases, with 10 bases left between them. In germline, CDR1 is MNHEY, CDR2 SVGAGI. The CDR3 is 14 residues long. CDR3 in amino acids: CASSYPGAPDTQYF. The CDR3 DNA reads TGTGCCAGCAGTTACCCGGGGGCGCCAGATACGCAGTATTTT.

This clonotype occurred many times. The J gene is TRBJ1-1, the V gene TRBV5-1; D uncertain. V was cut by 2 bases and J by 1 base, with 3 bases left in between. Germline V gene sequence: CDR1 SGHRS, CDR2 YFSETQ. The CDR3 runs 12 residues. CDR3 in DNA: TGCGCCAGCAGCTTTGAGAACACTGAAGCTTTCTTT. This codes for CASSFENTEAFF. Looking up the rest from reference TRBV5-1 and TRBJ1-1 gives the full variable domain: KAGVTQTPRYLIKTRGQQVTLSCSPISGHRSVSWYQQTPGQGLQFLFEYFSETQRNKGNFPGRFSGRQFSNSRSEMNVSTLELGDSALYLCASSFENTEAFFGQGTRLTVV.